A single sample gave rise to the 17 T cell receptor beta chains below, sequenced in a study of shared T cell receptors in the human thymus. Sequencing was performed with immunoSEQ multiplex PCR; in TCRdb, only in-frame clones are kept and a portion is missing. The sample lists over 450,000 clones, roughly 74% occurring once. These records were also assigned to another study, of human thymus T cells.

The sequenced material came from thymocytes. These receptors all come from a boy under two years old with a congenital heart defect.

The chain is built from TRBV20-1 and TRBJ2-1; 10 nucleotides line up with TRBD2. V was pared by 5 bases and J by 15 bases, with 1 base of the junction left unmatched. Germline values: CDR1 DFQATT, CDR2 SNEGSKA (reference sequence). This CDR3 comprises 9 residues. DNA for the CDR3: TGCAGTGCTTCTAGCGGGGGGTTCTTC. This codes for CSASSGGFF.

This clone was seen a single time. The chain uses TRBV6-7 and TRBJ2-1; 7 positions match TRBD2. TRBV6-7 is an ORF, and what it does is uncertain. The CDR3 length is 11 residues. The trim removed 11 bases at V and 8 bases at J, leaving 6 bases unmatched. CDR3 region: CAPGRGDEQFF. The CDR3 nucleotides are TGTGCCCCAGGGAGGGGCGATGAGCAGTTCTTC.

V usage is TRBV29-1 and J usage is TRBJ2-1; D call uncertain. V was pared by 7 bases and J by 5 bases, with 18 bases between. CDR1 is SQVTM and CDR2 is ANQGSEA in the germline V gene. This CDR3 comprises 14 residues. CDR3 sequence reads: CSAQTKTADNEQFF. CDR3 DNA sequence: TGCAGCGCCCAGACCAAGACTGCGGACAATGAGCAGTTCTTC.

This clone was seen only a few times. V is TRBV10-3 and J is TRBJ2-2, with D unclear. V lost 10 bases and J 3 bases, leaving 12 bases between the germline ends. This CDR3 is built from 13 residues. The V gene's germline CDR1 is ENHRY and CDR2 SYGVKD. The CDR3, as DNA: TGTGCCACCTTCTCTCCCTACACCGGGGAGCTGTTTTTT. Encoded protein: CATFSPYTGELFF.

The rearrangement uses TRBV7-9 and TRBJ2-7; 7 bases are shared with TRBD1. This CDR3 spans 13 amino acids. Trimming cost V 5 bases and J 5 bases; bases outside gene matches: 6. In germline, CDR1 is SEHNR, CDR2 FQNEAQ (reference sequence). This CDR3 reads CASSPDRPHEQYF. Written as DNA, the CDR3 is TGTGCCAGCAGCCCGGACAGGCCCCACGAGCAGTACTTC.

J is TRBJ1-5 and V is TRBV27; D remains ambiguous. Germline V gives CDR1 MNHEY, CDR2 SMNVEV (reference sequence). The CDR3 runs 14 residues. The V gene lost 5 bases and the J gene lost 2 bases, with 10 bases spanning the gap. CDR3 sequence: CASSIGEGNQPQHF. Written as DNA, the CDR3 is TGTGCCAGCAGTATTGGGGAGGGCAATCAGCCCCAGCATTTT.

The chain recombines TRBV7-4 with TRBJ2-3; the match to TRBD2 covers 8 bases. Germline V lookup: CDR1 SGHVT, CDR2 SQSDAQ. CDR3 size: 12 residues. V lost 5 bases to trimming and J lost 8 bases; unmatched junction nucleotides: 3. The CDR3 nucleotides read TGTGCCAGCAGCCGGGGGGGGGTTACGCAGTATTTT. Translated, it gives CASSRGGVTQYF.

The CDR3 coding sequence is TGCAGCGCCCTGACAGGGGGAGAAGATACGCAGTATTTT. This codes for CSALTGGEDTQYF. This chain links TRBV29-1 with TRBJ2-3; TRBD1 agrees at 9 bases. Unmatched junction bases numbered 7, after V lost 7 bases and J lost 5 bases. The CDR3 runs 13 residues. Germline CDR1 is SQVTM and CDR2 is ANQGSEA.

V gene TRBV27 combines with J gene TRBJ2-7; D might be TRBD2 (6 bases). This CDR3 is 14 amino acids long. The germline gives CDR1 MNHEY, CDR2 SMNVEV (reference sequence). Trimming shortened V by 5 bases and J by 5 bases, and 16 bases separated the two germline ends. CDR3 region: CASSLGVGGNEQYF. DNA of the CDR3: TGTGCCAGCAGTCTAGGTGTGGGGGGTAACGAGCAGTACTTC.

The CDR3 spells CASSYPGEHYGYTF. The CDR3, as DNA: TGTGCCAGTAGCTACCCAGGGGAACACTATGGCTACACCTTC. V usage is TRBV19 and J usage is TRBJ1-2; D might be TRBD1 (6 bases). The CDR3 extends over 14 amino acids. Deletions cut 6 bases from V and 3 bases from J, with 14 bases between. Germline CDR1 is LNHDA and CDR2 is SQIVND (reference sequence).

The V call is TRBV7-6, the J call TRBJ2-1, with 8 bases fitting TRBD1. The junction had 10 bases not matched to a gene; V was cut back by 5 bases and J by 4 bases. CDR1 and CDR2 from the germline V gene are SGHVS and FNYEAQ. The CDR3 totals 16 residues. In DNA, the CDR3 is TGTGCCAGCAGCGCCCGGACAGGGACAGCATACAATGAGCAGTTCTTC. Translating it yields CASSARTGTAYNEQFF.

The chain carries TRBV18 and TRBJ2-1; the D is unclear. V lost 3 bases to trimming and J lost 5 bases, with 8 bases between them. CDR1 and CDR2 (germline): KGHSH, LQKENI. The CDR3 contains 13 residues. The CDR3 DNA reads as TGTGCCAGCTCACCTCTAAACCACAATGAGCAGTTCTTC. It specifies CASSPLNHNEQFF.

The V call is TRBV7-9, the J call TRBJ2-7; 9 positions agree with TRBD2. CDR1 and CDR2 from the germline V gene are SEHNR and FQNEAQ (reference sequence). The V and J ends lost 7 bases and 7 bases, in that order; junction bases with no gene match: 20. This CDR3 is 17 amino acids long. The CDR3 loop reads CASTQGPASGTAGEQYF. Written as DNA, the CDR3 is TGTGCCAGCACCCAAGGGCCGGCTAGCGGGACGGCGGGTGAGCAGTACTTC.

The genes are TRBV6-4 and TRBJ2-1, with 11 bases matching TRBD2. The V and J ends lost 5 bases and 7 bases, in that order; junction bases with no gene match: 7. CDR1 and CDR2 from the germline V gene are MRHNA and SNTAGT. The CDR3 runs 15 residues. DNA of the CDR3: TGTGCCAGCAGTCGACTAGCGGGACTACTAAATGAGCAGTTCTTC. Translated: CASSRLAGLLNEQFF.

This chain joins TRBV11-3 and TRBJ1-5; unclear D gene. This CDR3 comprises 12 residues. Germline V gives CDR1 SGHNT, CDR2 YENEEA. Trimming removed 3 bases at V and 5 bases at J, with 5 bases between. This CDR3 is CASSFKYQPQHF. The CDR3 DNA follows: TGTGCCAGCAGCTTCAAATATCAGCCCCAGCATTTT.

This clone was seen just once. The chain combines TRBV21-1 with TRBJ2-1; the D call TRBD2 from the table was never checked on the DNA. TRBV21-1 is labeled a pseudogene. The CDR3 sequence is 15 residues long. CDR3 loop: CASILWLRGHNEQFF. For the CDR3, the DNA is TGTGCCAGTATTCTTTGGCTCAGAGGCCACAATGAGCAGTTCTTC.

The chain is built from TRBV6-1 and TRBJ2-7; TRBD1 matches 7 bases. Trimming took 10 bases from V and 2 from J; bases not matched to a gene: 11. Germline CDR1 MNHNS, CDR2 SASEGT. CDR3 length: 14 residues. This chain's CDR3 is CATIKGGPAYEQYF. The CDR3 DNA sequence: TGTGCCACCATCAAAGGGGGCCCAGCCTACGAGCAGTACTTC.